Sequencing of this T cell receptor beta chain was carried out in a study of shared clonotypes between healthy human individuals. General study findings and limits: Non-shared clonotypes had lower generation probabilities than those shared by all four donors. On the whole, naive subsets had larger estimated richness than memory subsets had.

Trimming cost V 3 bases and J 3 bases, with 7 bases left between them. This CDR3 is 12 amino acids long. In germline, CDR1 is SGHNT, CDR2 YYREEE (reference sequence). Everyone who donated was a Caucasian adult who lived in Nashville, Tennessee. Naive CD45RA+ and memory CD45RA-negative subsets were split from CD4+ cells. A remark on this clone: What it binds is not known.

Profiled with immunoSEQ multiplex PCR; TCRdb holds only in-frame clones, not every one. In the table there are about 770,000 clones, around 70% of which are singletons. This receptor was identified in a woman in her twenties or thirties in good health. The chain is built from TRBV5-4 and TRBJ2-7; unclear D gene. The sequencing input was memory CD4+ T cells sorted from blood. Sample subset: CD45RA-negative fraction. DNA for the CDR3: TGTGCCAGCAGCTGGAACGACTACGAGCAGTACTTC. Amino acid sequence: CASSWNDYEQYF.